The rows below give T cell receptor beta chains drawn from one sample of a study of blood T cell repertoires in COVID-19. Some clones are missing from TCRdb's copy, which holds only in-frame ones; the method was immunoSEQ multiplex PCR. The top ten hold roughly 3.5% of the sample, which has 150,000 to 200,000 clones, 80% seen once. The sample was PBMCs or T cells enriched from blood (not recorded which). Receptor source: a woman aged 55-69 years who had recovered from COVID-19. Each CDR3 is given with its conserved first and last residue. D genes are given only for firm matches. Rows give clone size only sometimes, using once, few, many, or a class for an expanded clone.

TRBJ1-6,TRBV5-6,TRBD1,.,TGTGCCAGCAGCTTGTGGCAGGGGGTAAATTCACCCCTCCACTTT,CASSLWQGVNSPLHF
TRBJ2-3,TRBV18,TRBD2,.,TGTGCCAGCTCACCAAGGACTAGCGAGGGAGATACGCAGTATTTT,CASSPRTSEGDTQYF
TRBJ1-1,TRBV7-2,.,many,TGTGCCAGCAGCCGCAGGGATTACGACACTGAAGCTTTCTTT,CASSRRDYDTEAFF
TRBJ1-4,TRBV19,TRBD1,.,TGTGCCAGTAGAACAGGGGGTGGTAATGAAAAACTGTTTTTT,CASRTGGGNEKLFF
TRBJ1-2,TRBV10-3,TRBD1,.,TGTGCCATCAGTGGGGGGGACAGGGAGACTAACTATGGCTACACCTTC,CAISGGDRETNYGYTF
TRBJ2-1,TRBV23-1,TRBD2,.,TGCGCCAGCAGTCACCCGAAGCGGGGGCAATCCTACAATGAGCAGTTCTTC,CASSHPKRGQSYNEQFF
TRBJ1-4,TRBV5-1,.,.,TGCGCCAGCAGACTAGGGGGGGAAACTAATGAAAAACTGTTTTTT,CASRLGGETNEKLFF
TRBJ2-3,TRBV5-6,TRBD2,.,TGTGCCAGCAGCTTTCGACTAGCGGGGGGGCAGCAGTATTTT,CASSFRLAGGQQYF
TRBJ2-3,TRBV4-2,TRBD1,.,TGTGCCAGCAGCCAAGGTGGGGACAGGGTCACAGATACGCAGTATTTT,CASSQGGDRVTDTQYF
TRBJ1-6,TRBV5-1,.,.,TGCGCCAGCAGCCTCACTTCACAGGCCTGGGATTCACCCCTCCACTTT,CASSLTSQAWDSPLHF
TRBJ2-7,TRBV29-1,TRBD2,.,TGCAGCGCCGGTGGCGGGAGCGCCTACGAGCAGTACTTC,CSAGGGSAYEQYF
TRBJ1-2,TRBV9,.,few,TGTGCCAGCAGCGTAGGGCAGGGAAATGGCTACACCTTC,CASSVGQGNGYTF
TRBJ2-7,TRBV5-4,TRBD2,once,TGTGCCAGCAGCTTGGAGGGCGGGGGGGCCGGCGAGCAGTACTTC,CASSLEGGGAGEQYF